One sample yielded the 9 T cell receptor beta chains listed below, sequenced in a study of blood T cell repertoires in COVID-19 (TCRdb year 2020). Library construction relied on the immunoSEQ multiplex PCR assay. This is the immuneACCESS table as TCRdb keeps it, with only in-frame sequences that have V and J called. A part of the clones is gone; compared with another copy, unresolved V genes explain less than half, and the rest is unexplained. A total of about 200,000 clones appear in this sample, over 75% of them only once. Of the sample, approximately 6.1% is held by the ten largest clones. The sequencing sample was made of peripheral blood. The receptors were gathered from a man older than 75 with acute or convalescent COVID-19.

The genes are TRBV11-2 and TRBJ2-5; D remains unclear. Germline V gene lookup returns CDR1 SGHAT and CDR2 FQNNGV. CDR3 length equals 15 residues. V was shortened by 0 bases and J by 1 base, with 9 bases between the two germline ends. The CDR3 loop is CASSLDVVLQETQYF. The CDR3 coding sequence is TGTGCCAGCAGCTTAGATGTCGTACTCCAAGAGACCCAGTACTTC.

The chain joins TRBV12-3 or TRBV12-4 to TRBJ2-1, with unresolved D. This CDR3 comprises 13 residues. V lost 5 bases, J lost 7 bases, and 12 bases lay in between. The CDR3 DNA reads TGTGCCAGCAGTGCCTATTACCAAAATGAGCAGTTCTTC. It yields the protein CASSAYYQNEQFF.

The chain carries TRBV5-5 and TRBJ2-7, with 11 bases matching TRBD2. The CDR3 is made up of 19 amino acids. The germline V gene encodes CDR1 SGHKS and CDR2 YYEKEE (reference sequence). V was clipped by 1 base and J by 3 bases; unmatched bases: 15. CDR3 region: CASSLPSASGTSGIYEQYV. CDR3 DNA: TGTGCCAGCAGCTTGCCAAGTGCGTCCGGGACTAGCGGTATCTACGAGCAGTACGTC.

This clone was found a few times. The chain recombines TRBV24-1 with TRBJ1-6, with a weak D call TRBD1 (5 bases). Germline V lookup: CDR1 KGHDR, CDR2 SFDVKD. The CDR3 spans 15 residues. V dropped 4 bases and J dropped 7 bases, with 13 bases sitting between them. CDR3 nucleotides: TGTGCCACCAGTGACAACGGGACTCCGAATTCACCCCTCCACTTT. Amino acids: CATSDNGTPNSPLHF.

This clone appeared once. The chain combines TRBV27 with TRBJ1-4, with 7 bases identical to TRBD1. The length of the CDR3 is 14 residues. CDR1 is MNHEY, CDR2 SMNVEV, per germline (reference sequence). The V gene end was trimmed by 5 bases and the J gene end by 8 bases; junction bases not matched to a gene: 8. CDR3 nucleotides: TGTGCCAGCAGTCGCCGGGACAGAGTCGAAAAACTGTTTTTT. It yields the protein CASSRRDRVEKLFF.

The V call is TRBV30, the J call TRBJ2-5; 11 bases match TRBD2. After removal of 1 base from V and 4 bases from J, the junction contained 5 bases not matched to a gene. CDR3 size: 15 residues. The germline gives CDR1 GTSNPN, CDR2 SVGIG (reference sequence). This CDR3 is CAWSGLAGYGETQYF. In DNA form, the CDR3 reads TGTGCCTGGAGTGGACTAGCGGGATACGGAGAGACCCAGTACTTC.

The genes are TRBV5-5 and TRBJ1-3, with 7 bases identical to TRBD1. V was clipped by 3 bases and J by 0 bases; unmatched bases: 3. Germline CDR1 reads SGHKS; CDR2 reads YYEKEE (reference sequence). CDR3 size: 15 residues. The CDR3 spells CASSSNRGSGNTIYF. CDR3 bases: TGTGCCAGCAGCTCAAACAGGGGCTCTGGAAACACCATATATTTT.

The rearrangement joins TRBV28 to TRBJ2-7, with 7 bases identical to TRBD1. The germline CDR1 and CDR2 sequences are MDHEN and SYDVKM. The CDR3 runs to 15 residues. V trimming: 4 bases; J trimming: 3 bases; junction bases outside the gene matches: 9. The CDR3, as DNA: TGTGCCAGCAGTTCTCCCGGGACAGCGGACTACGAGCAGTACTTC. This codes for CASSSPGTADYEQYF.

The V call is TRBV10-2, the J call TRBJ1-3; D uncertain. V was trimmed by 2 bases and J by 3 bases, leaving 2 bases between them. The V gene's germline CDR1 is WSHSY and CDR2 SAAADI. The CDR3 totals 12 residues. The CDR3 loop reads CASSEHGNTIYF. CDR3 sequence (DNA): TGCGCCAGCAGTGAGCATGGAAACACCATATATTTT.